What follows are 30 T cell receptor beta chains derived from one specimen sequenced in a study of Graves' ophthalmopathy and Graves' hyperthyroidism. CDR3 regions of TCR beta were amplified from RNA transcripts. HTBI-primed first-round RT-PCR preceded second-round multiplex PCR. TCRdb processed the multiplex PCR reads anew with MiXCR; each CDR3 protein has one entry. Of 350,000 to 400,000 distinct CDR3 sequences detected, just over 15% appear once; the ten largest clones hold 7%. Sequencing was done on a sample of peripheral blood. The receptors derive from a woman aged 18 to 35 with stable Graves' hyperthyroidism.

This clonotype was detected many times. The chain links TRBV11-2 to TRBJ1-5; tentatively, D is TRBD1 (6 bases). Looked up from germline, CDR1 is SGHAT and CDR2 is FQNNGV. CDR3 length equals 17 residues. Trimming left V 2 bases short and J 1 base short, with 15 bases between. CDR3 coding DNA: TGTGCCAGCAGCTTAATTGCCGACAGGTGGAGCAATCAGCCCCAGCATTTT. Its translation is CASSLIADRWSNQPQHF.

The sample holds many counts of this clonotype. The CDR3 here is CASSEPYSPLHF. The CDR3 DNA is TGCGCCAGCAGTGAGCCCTATTCACCCCTCCACTTT. The chain has TRBV10-2 and TRBJ1-6, with D unresolved. Germline V gene lookup returns CDR1 WSHSY and CDR2 SAAADI. This CDR3 contains 12 residues. V lost 2 bases to trimming and J lost 8 bases, with 4 bases between them.

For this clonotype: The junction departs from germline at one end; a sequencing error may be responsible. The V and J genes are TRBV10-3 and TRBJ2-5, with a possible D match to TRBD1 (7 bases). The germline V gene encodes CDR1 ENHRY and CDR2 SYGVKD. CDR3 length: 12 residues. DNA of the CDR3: TGTGTCATCAGTCCAGGGGGGAAGACCCAGTACTTC. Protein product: CVISPGGKTQYF.

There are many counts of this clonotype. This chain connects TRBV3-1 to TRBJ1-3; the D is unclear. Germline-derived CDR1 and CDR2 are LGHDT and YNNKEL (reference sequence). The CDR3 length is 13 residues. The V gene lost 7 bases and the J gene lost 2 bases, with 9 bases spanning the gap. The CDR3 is CASNGDTGNTIYF. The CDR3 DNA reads TGTGCCAGCAACGGCGATACTGGAAACACCATATATTTT.

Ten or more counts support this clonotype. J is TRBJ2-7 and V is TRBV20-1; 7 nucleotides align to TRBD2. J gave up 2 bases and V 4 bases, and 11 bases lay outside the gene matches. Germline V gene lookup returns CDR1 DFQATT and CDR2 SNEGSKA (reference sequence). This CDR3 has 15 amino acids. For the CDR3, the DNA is TGCAGTGCTACCAAAGTGGCGGGGGACCCCTACGAGCAGTACTTC. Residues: CSATKVAGDPYEQYF.

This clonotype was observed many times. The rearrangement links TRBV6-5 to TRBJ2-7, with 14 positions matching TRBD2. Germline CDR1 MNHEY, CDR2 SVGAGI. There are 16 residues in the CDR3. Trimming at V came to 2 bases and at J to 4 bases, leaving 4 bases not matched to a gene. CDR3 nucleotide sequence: TGTGCCAGCAGTTACGGGACTAGCGGGGGACCATACGAGCAGTACTTC. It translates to CASSYGTSGGPYEQYF.

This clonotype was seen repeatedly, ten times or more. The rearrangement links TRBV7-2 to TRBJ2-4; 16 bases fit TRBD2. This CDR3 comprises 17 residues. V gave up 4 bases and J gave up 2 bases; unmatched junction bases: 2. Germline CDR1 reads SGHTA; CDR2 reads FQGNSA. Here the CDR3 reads CASSSGLAGGPKNIQYF. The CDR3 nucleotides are TGTGCCAGCAGCTCGGGACTAGCGGGGGGGCCCAAAAACATTCAGTACTTC.

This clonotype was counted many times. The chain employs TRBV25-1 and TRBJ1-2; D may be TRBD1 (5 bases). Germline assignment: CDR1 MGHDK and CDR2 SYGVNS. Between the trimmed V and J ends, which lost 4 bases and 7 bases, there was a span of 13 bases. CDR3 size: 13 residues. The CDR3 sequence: CASSAVGGGGYTF. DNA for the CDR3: TGTGCCAGCAGTGCGGTGGGGGGAGGTGGCTACACCTTC.

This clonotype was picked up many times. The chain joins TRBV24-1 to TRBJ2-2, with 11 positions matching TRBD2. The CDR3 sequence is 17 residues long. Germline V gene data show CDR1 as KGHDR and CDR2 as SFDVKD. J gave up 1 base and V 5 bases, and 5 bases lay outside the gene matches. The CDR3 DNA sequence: TGTGCCACCAGTGCCGGAGGGACTAGCGGGAACACCGGGGAGCTGTTTTTT. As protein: CATSAGGTSGNTGELFF.

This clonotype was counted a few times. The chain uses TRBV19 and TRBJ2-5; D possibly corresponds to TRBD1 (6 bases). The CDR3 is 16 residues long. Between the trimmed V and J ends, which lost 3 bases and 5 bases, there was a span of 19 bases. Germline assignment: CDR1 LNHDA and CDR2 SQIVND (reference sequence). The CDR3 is CASSMGRGDAGETQYF. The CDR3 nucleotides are TGTGCCAGTAGTATGGGCAGGGGCGATGCCGGGGAGACCCAGTACTTC.

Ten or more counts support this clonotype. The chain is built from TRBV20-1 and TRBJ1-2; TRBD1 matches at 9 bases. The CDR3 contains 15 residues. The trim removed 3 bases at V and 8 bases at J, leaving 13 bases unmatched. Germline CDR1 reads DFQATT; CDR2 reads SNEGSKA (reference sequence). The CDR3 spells CSASAGTGRGEGYTF. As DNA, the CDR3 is TGCAGTGCTAGTGCCGGGACAGGGCGGGGCGAGGGCTACACCTTC.

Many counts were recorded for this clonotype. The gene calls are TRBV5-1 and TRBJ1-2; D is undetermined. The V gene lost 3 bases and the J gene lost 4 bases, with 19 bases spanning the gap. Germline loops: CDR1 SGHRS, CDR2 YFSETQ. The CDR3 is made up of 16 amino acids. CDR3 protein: CASSSDVVSRSYGYTF. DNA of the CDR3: TGCGCCAGCAGCTCGGACGTCGTATCCAGGAGCTATGGCTACACCTTC.

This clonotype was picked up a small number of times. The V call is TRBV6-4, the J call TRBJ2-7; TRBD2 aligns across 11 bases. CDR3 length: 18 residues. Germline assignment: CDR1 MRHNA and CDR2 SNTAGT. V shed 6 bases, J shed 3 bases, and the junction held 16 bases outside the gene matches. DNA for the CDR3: TGTGCCAGCAGAGACCCGGGAATAGCGGGGGGGCCTCGCTACGAGCAGTACTTC. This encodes CASRDPGIAGGPRYEQYF.

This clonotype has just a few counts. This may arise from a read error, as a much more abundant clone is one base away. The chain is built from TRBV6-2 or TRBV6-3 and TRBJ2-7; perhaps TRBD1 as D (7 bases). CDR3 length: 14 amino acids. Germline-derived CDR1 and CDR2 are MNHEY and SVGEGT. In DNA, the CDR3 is TGTGCCAGCACTACCGGAGGGGGCTCCTACGGGCAGTACTTC. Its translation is CASTTGGGSYGQYF.

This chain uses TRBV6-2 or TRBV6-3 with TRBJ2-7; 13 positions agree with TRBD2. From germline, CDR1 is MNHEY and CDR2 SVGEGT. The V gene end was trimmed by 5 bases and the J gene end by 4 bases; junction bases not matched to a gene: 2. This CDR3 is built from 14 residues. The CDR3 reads CASSTTSGGYEQYF. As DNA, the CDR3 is TGTGCCAGCAGTACGACTAGCGGGGGGTACGAGCAGTACTTC.

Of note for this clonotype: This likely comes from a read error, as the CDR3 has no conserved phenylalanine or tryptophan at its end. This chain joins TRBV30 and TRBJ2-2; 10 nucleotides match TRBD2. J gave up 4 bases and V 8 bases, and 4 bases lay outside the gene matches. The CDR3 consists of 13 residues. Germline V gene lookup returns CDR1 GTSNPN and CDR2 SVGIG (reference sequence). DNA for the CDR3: TGTGCCCTAGCGGGGGACTTCACCGGGGAGCTGTTTTTG. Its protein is CALAGDFTGELFL.

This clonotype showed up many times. The CDR3 bases are TGTGCCACCAGACGGGGCAACGAGCAGTACTTC. Encoded protein: CATRRGNEQYF. The genes are TRBV7-9 and TRBJ2-7; either TRBD1 or TRBD2 may supply D (5 bases each). The CDR3 has 11 amino acids. Germline V CDR1 and CDR2: SEHNR, FQNEAQ (reference sequence). Trimming cost V 10 bases and J 5 bases, with 12 bases left between them.

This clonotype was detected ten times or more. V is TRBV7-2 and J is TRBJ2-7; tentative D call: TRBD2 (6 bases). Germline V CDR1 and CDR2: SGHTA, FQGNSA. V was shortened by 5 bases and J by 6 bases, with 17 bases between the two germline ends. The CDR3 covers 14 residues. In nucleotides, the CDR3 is TGTGCCAGCAGCCCCGGGACTTTCCGCTTCGAGCAGTACTTC. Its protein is CASSPGTFRFEQYF. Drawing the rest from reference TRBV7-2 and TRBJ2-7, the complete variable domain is GAGVSQSPSNKVTEKGKDVELRCDPISGHTALYWYRQSLGQGLEFLIYFQGNSAPDKSGLPSDRFSAERTGGSVSTLTIQRTQQEDSAVYLCASSPGTFRFEQYFGPGTRLTVT.

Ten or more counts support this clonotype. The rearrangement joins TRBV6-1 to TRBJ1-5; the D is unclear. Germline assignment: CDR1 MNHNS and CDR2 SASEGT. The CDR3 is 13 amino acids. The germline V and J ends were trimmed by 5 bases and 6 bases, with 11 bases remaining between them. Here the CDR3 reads CASSKREGQPQHF. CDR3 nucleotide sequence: TGTGCCAGCAGTAAGAGGGAAGGTCAGCCCCAGCATTTT.

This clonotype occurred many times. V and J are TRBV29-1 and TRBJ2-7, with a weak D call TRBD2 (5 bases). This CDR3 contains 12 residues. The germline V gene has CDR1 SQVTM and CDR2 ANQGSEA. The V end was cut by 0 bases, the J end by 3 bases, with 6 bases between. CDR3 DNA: TGCAGCGTTGAAGACGGGAACTACGAGCAGTACTTC. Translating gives CSVEDGNYEQYF.

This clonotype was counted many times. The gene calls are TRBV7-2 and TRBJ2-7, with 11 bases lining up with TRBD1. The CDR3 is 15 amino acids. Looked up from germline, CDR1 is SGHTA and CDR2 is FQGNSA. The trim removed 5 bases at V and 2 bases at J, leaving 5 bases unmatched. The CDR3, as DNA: TGTGCCAGCAGCCTCATGGGACAGGGGGCCTACGAGCAGTACTTC. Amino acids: CASSLMGQGAYEQYF.

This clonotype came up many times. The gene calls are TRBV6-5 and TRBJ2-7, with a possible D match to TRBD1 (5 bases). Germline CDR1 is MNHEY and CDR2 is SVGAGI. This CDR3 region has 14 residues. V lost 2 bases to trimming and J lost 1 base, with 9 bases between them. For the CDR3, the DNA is TGTGCCAGCAGTTACGGACACCTTTCCTACGAGCAGTACTTC. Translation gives CASSYGHLSYEQYF.

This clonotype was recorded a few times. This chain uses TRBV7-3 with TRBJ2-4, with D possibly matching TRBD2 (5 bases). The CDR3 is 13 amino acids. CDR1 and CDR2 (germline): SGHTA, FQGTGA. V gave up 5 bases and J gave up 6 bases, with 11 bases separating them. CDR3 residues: CASSPGLVNIQYF. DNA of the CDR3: TGTGCCAGCAGCCCTGGACTGGTAAACATTCAGTACTTC.

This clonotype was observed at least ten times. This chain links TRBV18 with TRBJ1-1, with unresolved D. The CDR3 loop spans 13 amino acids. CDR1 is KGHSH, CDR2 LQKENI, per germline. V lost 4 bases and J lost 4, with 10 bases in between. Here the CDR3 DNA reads TGTGCCAGCTCACGGGGATATGGCACTGAAGCTTTCTTT. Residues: CASSRGYGTEAFF.

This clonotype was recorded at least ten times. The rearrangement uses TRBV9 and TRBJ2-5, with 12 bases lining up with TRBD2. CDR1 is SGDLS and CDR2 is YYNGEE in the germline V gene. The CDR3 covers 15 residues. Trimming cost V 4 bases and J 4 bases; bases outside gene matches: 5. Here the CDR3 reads CASSLGLAGTETQYF. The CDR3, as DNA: TGTGCCAGCAGCCTCGGACTAGCGGGGACAGAGACCCAGTACTTC.

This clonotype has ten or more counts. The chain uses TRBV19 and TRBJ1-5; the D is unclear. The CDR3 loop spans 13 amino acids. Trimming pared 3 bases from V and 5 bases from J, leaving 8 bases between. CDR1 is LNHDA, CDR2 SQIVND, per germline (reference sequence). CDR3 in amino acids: CASSMLIDQPQHF. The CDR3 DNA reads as TGTGCCAGTAGTATGTTAATCGATCAGCCCCAGCATTTT.

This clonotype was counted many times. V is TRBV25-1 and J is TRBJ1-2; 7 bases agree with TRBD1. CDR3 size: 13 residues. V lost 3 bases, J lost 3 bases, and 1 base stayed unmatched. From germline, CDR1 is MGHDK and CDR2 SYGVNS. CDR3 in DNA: TGTGCCAGCAGTGATCAGGGGGACTATGGCTACACCTTC. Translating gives CASSDQGDYGYTF.

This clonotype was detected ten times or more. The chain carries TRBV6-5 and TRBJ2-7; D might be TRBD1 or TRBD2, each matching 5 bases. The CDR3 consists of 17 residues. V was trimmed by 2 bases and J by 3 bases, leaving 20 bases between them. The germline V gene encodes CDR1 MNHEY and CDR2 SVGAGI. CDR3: CASSYGRDGGYDYEQYF. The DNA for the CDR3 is TGTGCCAGCAGTTACGGTAGGGATGGGGGTTATGACTACGAGCAGTACTTC.

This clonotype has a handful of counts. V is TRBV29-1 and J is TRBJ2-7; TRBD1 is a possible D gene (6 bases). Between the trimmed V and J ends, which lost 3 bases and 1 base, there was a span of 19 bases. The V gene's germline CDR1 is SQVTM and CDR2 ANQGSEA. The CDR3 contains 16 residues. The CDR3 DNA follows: TGCAGCGTTGAGTCTGGGAGCGAGGGGGTTTCCTACGAGCAGTACTTC. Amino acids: CSVESGSEGVSYEQYF.

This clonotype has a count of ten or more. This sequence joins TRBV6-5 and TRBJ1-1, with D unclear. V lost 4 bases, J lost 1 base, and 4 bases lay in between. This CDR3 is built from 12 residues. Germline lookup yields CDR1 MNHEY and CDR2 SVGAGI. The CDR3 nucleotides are TGTGCCAGCAGTTCGGGGAACACTGAAGCTTTCTTT. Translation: CASSSGNTEAFF.